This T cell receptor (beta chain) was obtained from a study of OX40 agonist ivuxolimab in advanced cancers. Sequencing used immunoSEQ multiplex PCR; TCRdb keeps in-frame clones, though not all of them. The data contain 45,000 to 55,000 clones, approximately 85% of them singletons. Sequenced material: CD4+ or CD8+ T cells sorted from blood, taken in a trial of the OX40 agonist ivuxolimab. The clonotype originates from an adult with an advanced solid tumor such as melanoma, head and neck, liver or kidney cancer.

In nucleotides, the CDR3 is TGTGCCAGTAGTTCCCCCGGGACACCTTCCTACGAGCAGTACTTC. This sequence encodes CASSSPGTPSYEQYF. The chain links TRBV19 to TRBJ2-7; D possibly corresponds to TRBD1 (6 bases). The V and J ends lost 5 bases and 1 base respectively, with 15 bases between them. This CDR3 is built from 15 residues. The germline V gene encodes CDR1 LNHDA and CDR2 SQIVND (reference sequence).